What follows are 27 T cell receptor beta chains derived from one specimen sequenced in a study of shared clonotypes between healthy human individuals. This table comes from immunoSEQ multiplex PCR, and its TCRdb copy is limited to in-frame clones, with some not included. The sample lists under 1 million clones, 95% to 97% occurring once. Naive CD8 isolation took CD45RO-negative cells positively selected for CCR7 and excluded terminally differentiated effector memory CD45RA+ cells. Sequencing was done on a sample of naive CD8+ T cells sorted from blood. The receptors were sampled from a man aged 25-45 years in good health.

V and J are TRBV4-3 and TRBJ2-1; D may be TRBD1 (5 bases). The CDR3 runs to 15 residues. V was cut by 0 bases and J by 5 bases, with 11 bases left in between. Germline V gives CDR1 LGHNA, CDR2 YSLEER. CDR3 amino acids: CASSQDSDRDNEQFF. The CDR3 nucleotides are TGCGCCAGCAGCCAAGATTCCGACAGAGACAATGAGCAGTTCTTC.

The rearrangement joins TRBV5-5 to TRBJ2-3; 13 bases map to TRBD2. The CDR3 consists of 17 residues. V dropped 4 bases and J dropped 0; count of bases not matched to a gene: 5. In germline, CDR1 is SGHKS, CDR2 YYEKEE (reference sequence). The chain's CDR3 is CASSPPTSGRSTDTQYF. CDR3 DNA: TGTGCCAGCAGCCCTCCGACTAGCGGGAGGAGCACAGATACGCAGTATTTT.

This chain joins TRBV25-1 and TRBJ2-2, with unresolved D. This CDR3 has 11 amino acids. Germline V gene sequence: CDR1 MGHDK, CDR2 SYGVNS. Between the trimmed V and J ends, which lost 4 bases and 6 bases, there was a span of 3 bases. CDR3 DNA sequence: TGTGCCAGCAGTGGATCCGGGGAGCTGTTTTTT. Its protein is CASSGSGELFF.

The chain is built from TRBV7-9 and TRBJ2-7; D ambiguous. The CDR3 loop spans 13 amino acids. Germline V gene lookup returns CDR1 SEHNR and CDR2 FQNEAQ (reference sequence). Trimming left V 4 bases short and J 7 bases short, with 14 bases between. CDR3 in amino acids: CASSSGFVVEQYF. The DNA for the CDR3 is TGTGCCAGCAGCTCCGGTTTCGTGGTGGAGCAGTACTTC.

V gene TRBV29-1 combines with J gene TRBJ2-3; TRBD2 agrees at 12 bases. V lost 7 bases to trimming and J lost 3 bases; unmatched junction nucleotides: 5. This CDR3 comprises 14 residues. Germline V gene sequence: CDR1 SQVTM, CDR2 ANQGSEA. The CDR3 region has the DNA TGCAGCGCCCGACTAGCGGGAGAAACAGATACGCAGTATTTT. Protein sequence: CSARLAGETDTQYF.

J is TRBJ2-3 and V is TRBV6-5, with a possible D match to TRBD2 (5 bases). From germline, CDR1 is MNHEY and CDR2 SVGAGI. This CDR3 is built from 15 residues. The V end lost 4 bases, the J end lost 4 bases, and 15 bases lay between the germline ends. The CDR3 protein is CASSSTLLLADTQYF. CDR3 in DNA: TGTGCCAGCAGTTCGACCCTCTTACTAGCAGATACGCAGTATTTT.

As regards this clone: A clone one base away is much larger, so this may be a read error. Within the sample, other DNA sequences also encode this same CDR3. V is TRBV11-2 and J is TRBJ2-1; no reliable D call. Germline V lookup: CDR1 SGHAT, CDR2 FQNNGV. The germline V and J ends were trimmed by 1 base and 7 bases, with 2 bases remaining between them. CDR3 length: 11 amino acids. The CDR3 region has the DNA TGTGCCAGCAGCTTAGGGAATGAGCAGTTCTTC. It translates to CASSLGNEQFF.

This chain links TRBV4-2 with TRBJ2-7, with D maybe TRBD2 (6 bases). The length of the CDR3 is 15 residues. Germline V CDR1 and CDR2: LGHNA, YNFKEQ. V was clipped by 4 bases and J by 1 base, with 14 bases between them. The CDR3 coding sequence is TGTGCCAGCAGCCCATACCCGGGACTGTCCTACGAGCAGTACTTC. This encodes CASSPYPGLSYEQYF.

The rearrangement uses TRBV7-9 and TRBJ2-1, with 7 bases fitting TRBD1. Trimming cost V 5 bases and J 0 bases; bases outside gene matches: 7. The germline CDR1 and CDR2 sequences are SEHNR and FQNEAQ (reference sequence). The CDR3 runs 16 residues. The CDR3, as DNA: TGTGCCAGCAGCGGCGACAGGGTCAGCTCCTACAATGAGCAGTTCTTC. Amino acids: CASSGDRVSSYNEQFF.

The chain couples TRBV27 to TRBJ1-5; D not certain. V lost 6 bases to trimming and J lost 2 bases, with 17 bases between them. CDR3 length: 16 residues. Germline assignment: CDR1 MNHEY and CDR2 SMNVEV (reference sequence). The CDR3 sequence is CASSQYFGARNQPQHF. The DNA for the CDR3 is TGTGCCAGCAGCCAATACTTTGGTGCCCGCAATCAGCCCCAGCATTTT.

The CDR3 DNA sequence: TGTGCTAGTGGTTTGACAGGGAGTGAAGCTTTCTTT. This gives the protein CASGLTGSEAFF. The J gene is TRBJ1-1, the V gene TRBV12-5; tentatively, D is TRBD1 (6 bases). The CDR3 length is 12 residues. CDR1 and CDR2 (germline): LGHNT, FRNRAP. The V end lost 2 bases, the J end lost 7 bases, and 8 bases lay between the germline ends.

The rearrangement joins TRBV28 to TRBJ2-3; D uncertain. The CDR3 runs 12 residues. CDR1 is MDHEN and CDR2 is SYDVKM in the germline V gene. Trimming cost V 5 bases and J 14 bases, with 17 bases left between them. The DNA of the CDR3 is TGTGCCAGCAGTGTCAATCCGCACGATCGGTATTTT. This sequence encodes CASSVNPHDRYF.

The rearrangement uses TRBV7-9 and TRBJ2-3; 7 positions match TRBD2. Germline trimming cut 5 bases from V and 1 base from J; bases unmatched to any gene: 9. The CDR3 totals 16 residues. Germline CDR1 reads SEHNR; CDR2 reads FQNEAQ (reference sequence). The CDR3, as DNA: TGTGCCAGCAGCGCGCGTGCAGGGAGGGGCACAGATACGCAGTATTTT. It is translated as CASSARAGRGTDTQYF.

As regards this clone: The sample has other DNA sequences that encode this CDR3 too. The V call is TRBV4-1, the J call TRBJ2-3; 10 bases align to TRBD2. CDR3 length equals 15 residues. Germline CDR1 reads MGHRA; CDR2 reads YSYEKL. V was clipped by 5 bases and J by 0 bases; unmatched bases: 2. The CDR3 DNA is TGCGCCAGCAGCTGGACTAGCGGAAGCACAGATACGCAGTATTTT. As protein: CASSWTSGSTDTQYF.

This chain uses TRBV6-5 with TRBJ1-5; no definite D call. V dropped 5 bases and J dropped 5 bases, with 13 bases sitting between them. Looked up from germline, CDR1 is MNHEY and CDR2 is SVGAGI. This CDR3 has 14 amino acids. CDR3 sequence (DNA): TGTGCCAGCAGTACGGGCCCTAGGGATCAGCCCCAGCATTTT. It yields the protein CASSTGPRDQPQHF.

This clone appeared a single time. This chain connects TRBV27 to TRBJ1-1; D is ambiguous. Trimming took 6 bases from V and 2 from J, leaving 7 bases between them. Germline CDR1 is MNHEY and CDR2 is SMNVEV (reference sequence). This CDR3 comprises 12 residues. CDR3 residues: CASSTANTEAFF. In nucleotides, the CDR3 is TGTGCCAGCAGCACCGCAAACACTGAAGCTTTCTTT.

This clone has only one observation. The chain links TRBV19 to TRBJ2-1; TRBD1 is a possible D gene (6 bases). Trimming took off 3 bases at V and 4 bases at J, with 13 bases between the two ends. The CDR3 runs to 15 residues. The germline V gene has CDR1 LNHDA and CDR2 SQIVND (reference sequence). The CDR3 DNA sequence: TGTGCCAGTAGTATCCTCGGGACACCATACAATGAGCAGTTCTTC. It encodes CASSILGTPYNEQFF.

The CDR3 region is CASSYLTSGGPYEQYF. CDR3 bases: TGTGCCAGCAGTTACTTGACTAGCGGAGGGCCCTACGAGCAGTACTTC. The gene calls are TRBV28 and TRBJ2-7, with TRBD2 matching 9 bases. This CDR3 comprises 16 residues. V was clipped by 4 bases and J by 2 bases; unmatched bases: 9. CDR1 and CDR2 (germline): MDHEN, SYDVKM. The variable domain in full, completed from reference TRBV28 and TRBJ2-7, reads DVKVTQSSRYLVKRTGEKVFLECVQDMDHENMFWYRQDPGLGLRLIYFSYDVKMKEKGDIPEGYSVSREKKERFSLILESASTNQTSMYLCASSYLTSGGPYEQYFGPGTRLTVT.

The chain has TRBV15 and TRBJ2-5; D might be TRBD2 (5 bases). The germline V and J ends were trimmed by 5 bases and 4 bases, with 14 bases remaining between them. The CDR3 is 14 residues long. The V gene's germline CDR1 is LNHNV and CDR2 YYDKDF (reference sequence). The CDR3: CATSEAAEVETQYF. CDR3 nucleotide sequence: TGTGCCACCAGCGAGGCGGCGGAGGTAGAGACCCAGTACTTC.

V gene TRBV6-5 combines with J gene TRBJ1-2; tentative D call: TRBD1 (5 bases). V was cut by 2 bases and J by 3 bases, with 13 bases left in between. The CDR3 is 15 residues long. Germline V gene data show CDR1 as MNHEY and CDR2 as SVGAGI. The CDR3 loop reads CASSYGQGVDYGYTF. DNA for the CDR3: TGTGCCAGCAGTTACGGGCAGGGTGTAGACTATGGCTACACCTTC.

V is TRBV4-1 and J is TRBJ1-1; D is possibly TRBD1 (5 bases). Germline V gives CDR1 MGHRA, CDR2 YSYEKL. Trimming stripped 8 bases from V and 0 bases from J, with 13 bases between. The CDR3 is 14 amino acids. CDR3 coding DNA: TGCGCCAGCGTAAACGAGGGGATGAACACTGAAGCTTTCTTT. The encoded protein is CASVNEGMNTEAFF.

V is TRBV9 and J is TRBJ2-2; maybe TRBD2 (5 bases). The CDR3 has 14 residues. Germline V gene sequence: CDR1 SGDLS, CDR2 YYNGEE. V was shortened by 3 bases and J by 5 bases, with 11 bases between the two germline ends. In DNA form, the CDR3 reads TGTGCCAGCAGCGCCACGAGGGTTACCGGGGAGCTGTTTTTT. Protein sequence: CASSATRVTGELFF.

The V and J genes are TRBV30 and TRBJ1-4; D gene uncertain. V was trimmed by 0 bases and J by 13 bases, leaving 27 bases between them. The CDR3 is made up of 17 amino acids. Germline V lookup: CDR1 GTSNPN, CDR2 SVGIG (reference sequence). CDR3: CAWSVPVREARGSRLFF. CDR3 coding DNA: TGTGCCTGGAGTGTACCGGTCCGAGAGGCGCGTGGGAGCAGACTGTTTTTT.

V and J are TRBV7-3 and TRBJ2-7; D is uncertain. The V gene lost 2 bases and the J gene lost 0 bases, with 5 bases spanning the gap. CDR3 length: 13 amino acids. Looked up from germline, CDR1 is SGHTA and CDR2 is FQGTGA. The CDR3 coding sequence is TGTGCCAGCAGCTTACACAGCTCCTACGAGCAGTACTTC. Protein: CASSLHSSYEQYF.

The chain has TRBV29-1 and TRBJ2-7; TRBD2 is a possible D gene (6 bases). Germline V lookup: CDR1 SQVTM, CDR2 ANQGSEA. CDR3 length: 13 amino acids. The V gene lost 4 bases and the J gene lost 3 bases, with 13 bases spanning the gap. In DNA, the CDR3 is TGCAGCGTTGGTGATGAGGACTACTACGAGCAGTACTTC. Amino acids: CSVGDEDYYEQYF.

J is TRBJ2-1 and V is TRBV7-9, with D maybe TRBD1 (6 bases). Germline CDR1 reads SEHNR; CDR2 reads FQNEAQ (reference sequence). This CDR3 is 17 amino acids long. Trimming cost V 5 bases and J 1 base, with 18 bases left between them. This chain's CDR3 is CASSREVDRPSYNEQFF. CDR3 DNA sequence: TGTGCCAGCAGCAGAGAGGTGGACAGACCGTCCTACAATGAGCAGTTCTTC.

This chain links TRBV5-5 with TRBJ2-5; D not resolved. CDR1 SGHKS and CDR2 YYEKEE come from the germline V gene (reference sequence). Between the trimmed V and J ends, which lost 0 bases and 3 bases, there was a span of 9 bases. This CDR3 contains 14 residues. CDR3 region: CASSLGLMEETQYF. CDR3 sequence (DNA): TGTGCCAGCAGCTTGGGCCTTATGGAAGAGACCCAGTACTTC.